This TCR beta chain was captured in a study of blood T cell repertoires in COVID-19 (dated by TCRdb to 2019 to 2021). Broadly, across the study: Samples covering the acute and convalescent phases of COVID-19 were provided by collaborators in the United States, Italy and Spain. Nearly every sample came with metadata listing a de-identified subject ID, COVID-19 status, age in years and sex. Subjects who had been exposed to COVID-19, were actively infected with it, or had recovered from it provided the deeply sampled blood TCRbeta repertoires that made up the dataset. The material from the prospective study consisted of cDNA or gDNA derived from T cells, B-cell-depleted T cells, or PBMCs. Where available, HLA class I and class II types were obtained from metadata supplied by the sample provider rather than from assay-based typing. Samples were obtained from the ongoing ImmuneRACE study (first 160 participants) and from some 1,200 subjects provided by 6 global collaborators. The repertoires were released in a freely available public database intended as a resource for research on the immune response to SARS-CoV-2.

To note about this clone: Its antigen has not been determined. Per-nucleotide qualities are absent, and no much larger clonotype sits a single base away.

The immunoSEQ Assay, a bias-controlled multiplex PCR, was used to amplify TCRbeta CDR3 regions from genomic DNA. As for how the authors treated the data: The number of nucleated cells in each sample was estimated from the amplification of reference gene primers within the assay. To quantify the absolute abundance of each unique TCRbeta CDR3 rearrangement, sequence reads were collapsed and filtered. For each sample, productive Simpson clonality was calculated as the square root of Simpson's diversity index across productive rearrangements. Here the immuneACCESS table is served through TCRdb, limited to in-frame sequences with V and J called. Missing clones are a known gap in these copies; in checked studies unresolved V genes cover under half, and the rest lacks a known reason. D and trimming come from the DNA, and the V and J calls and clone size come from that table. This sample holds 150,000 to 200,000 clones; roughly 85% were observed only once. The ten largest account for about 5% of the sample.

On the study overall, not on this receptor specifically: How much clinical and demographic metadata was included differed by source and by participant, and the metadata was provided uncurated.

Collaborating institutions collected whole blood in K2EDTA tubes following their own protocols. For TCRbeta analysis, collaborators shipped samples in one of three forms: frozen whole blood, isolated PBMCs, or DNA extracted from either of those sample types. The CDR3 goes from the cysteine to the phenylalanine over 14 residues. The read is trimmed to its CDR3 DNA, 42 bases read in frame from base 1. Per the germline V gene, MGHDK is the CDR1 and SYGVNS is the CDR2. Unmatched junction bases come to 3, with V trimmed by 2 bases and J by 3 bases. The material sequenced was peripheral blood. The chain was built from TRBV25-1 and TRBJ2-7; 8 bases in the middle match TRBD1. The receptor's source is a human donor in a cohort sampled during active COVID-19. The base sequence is TGTGCCAGCAGTGAACAGGGGGCGGGCTACGAGCAGTACTTC. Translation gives CASSEQGAGYEQYF.